The 11 T cell receptor beta chains below come from one sample, sequenced in a study of blood T cell repertoires in COVID-19. The data were produced by immunoSEQ multiplex PCR, yet TCRdb's version contains in-frame clones alone and is incomplete. The sample has just under 350,000 clones, around 86% seen once. The specimen sequenced was peripheral blood. The origin of the receptors is a woman between 50 and 59 years old with COVID-19, enrolled during active disease.

V is TRBV11-2 and J is TRBJ1-2; D is ambiguous. Germline CDR1 SGHAT, CDR2 FQNNGV. V was trimmed by 1 base and J by 3 bases, leaving 6 bases between them. This CDR3 has 13 amino acids. CDR3 residues: CASSLARYYGYTF. CDR3 in DNA: TGTGCCAGCAGCTTAGCTCGGTACTATGGCTACACCTTC. The variable domain in full, completed from reference TRBV11-2 and TRBJ1-2, reads EAGVAQSPRYKIIEKRQSVAFWCNPISGHATLYWYQQILGQGPKLLIQFQNNGVVDDSQLPKDRFSAERLKGVDSTLKIQPAKLEDSAVYLCASSLARYYGYTFGSGTRLTVV.

Many counts were recorded for this clone. V usage is TRBV30 and J usage is TRBJ2-7; 12 bases fit TRBD2. Germline V gene sequence: CDR1 GTSNPN, CDR2 SVGIG (reference sequence). CDR3 size: 15 residues. With 4 bases clipped from V and 5 bases from J, the junction kept 9 bases outside the gene matches. The CDR3 DNA is TGTGCCTGGACCCCAGGACTAGCGGGAACCGACGAGCAGTACTTC. It encodes CAWTPGLAGTDEQYF.

V is TRBV5-1 and J is TRBJ2-7, with 10 bases aligning to TRBD2. Looked up from germline, CDR1 is SGHRS and CDR2 is YFSETQ. J lost 10 bases, V lost 6 bases, and 10 bases had no gene match. The CDR3 contains 13 residues. The CDR3: CASTQAGLAVQYF. Here the CDR3 DNA reads TGCGCCAGCACGCAGGCCGGACTAGCGGTCCAGTACTTC. Filled out from reference TRBV5-1 and TRBJ2-7, the complete variable domain reads KAGVTQTPRYLIKTRGQQVTLSCSPISGHRSVSWYQQTPGQGLQFLFEYFSETQRNKGNFPGRFSGRQFSNSRSEMNVSTLELGDSALYLCASTQAGLAVQYFGPGTRLTVT.

This rearrangement joins TRBV6-2 or TRBV6-3 to TRBJ2-3, with no clear D. This CDR3 contains 15 residues. Germline V gene sequence: CDR1 MNHEY, CDR2 SVGEGT. V shed 4 bases and J shed 4 bases, with 15 bases lying between them. The CDR3 is CASSSLTTHSDTQYF. The CDR3 coding sequence is TGTGCCAGCAGTTCCCTAACGACTCATTCAGATACGCAGTATTTT.

This sequence joins TRBV27 and TRBJ2-4; TRBD1 aligns across 7 bases. The germline V gene has CDR1 MNHEY and CDR2 SMNVEV (reference sequence). V shed 3 bases, J shed 11 bases, and the junction held 22 bases outside the gene matches. The CDR3 has 18 amino acids. CDR3: CASSFSRPTGIYGFVQYF. The DNA for the CDR3 is TGTGCCAGCAGTTTTAGCCGCCCGACAGGGATTTATGGTTTTGTTCAGTACTTC.

This rearrangement joins TRBV11-3 to TRBJ2-7; 13 bases line up with TRBD2. Trimming took 5 bases from V and 0 from J; bases not matched to a gene: 4. CDR3 length equals 16 residues. Germline CDR1 and CDR2: SGHNT and YENEEA. The CDR3 coding sequence is TGTGCCAGCAGCCTATGGACTAGCGGGAGCTCCTACGAGCAGTACTTC. This encodes CASSLWTSGSSYEQYF.

The chain combines TRBV5-4 with TRBJ1-2, with TRBD1 identical over 9 bases. This CDR3 is built from 14 residues. V dropped 5 bases and J dropped 5; count of bases not matched to a gene: 7. Per germline, CDR1 SGHNT and CDR2 YYREEE (reference sequence). The CDR3 region is CASSQDRGLYGYTF. In nucleotides, the CDR3 is TGTGCCAGCAGTCAGGACAGGGGACTTTATGGCTACACCTTC.

This chain joins TRBV5-8 and TRBJ2-7; TRBD2 aligns across 9 bases. Trimming took 1 base from V and 7 from J; bases not matched to a gene: 6. Germline assignment: CDR1 SGHTS and CDR2 YDEGEE. This CDR3 comprises 14 residues. The CDR3 DNA reads TGTGCCAGCAGCTTGATAGCGGGAGTGAGGGAGCAGTACTTC. Amino acids: CASSLIAGVREQYF. The variable domain in full, completed from reference TRBV5-8 and TRBJ2-7, reads EAGVTQSPTHLIKTRGQQATLRCSPISGHTSVYWYQQALGLGLQFLLWYDEGEERNRGNFPPRFSGRQFPNYSSELNVNALELEDSALYLCASSLIAGVREQYFGPGTRLTVT.

The V and J genes are TRBV7-9 and TRBJ1-5, with 11 bases identical to TRBD1. The germline CDR1 and CDR2 sequences are SEHNR and FQNEAQ (reference sequence). With V trimmed by 5 bases and J by 2 bases, 5 bases remained unmatched. The CDR3 sequence is 16 residues long. DNA of the CDR3: TGTGCCAGCAGCCGGGGACAGGGGGACCGCAATCAGCCCCAGCATTTT. It is translated as CASSRGQGDRNQPQHF.

The chain recombines TRBV3-1 (or the pseudogene TRBV3-2) with TRBJ2-2, with TRBD1 matching 7 bases. Germline assignment: CDR1 LGHDT and CDR2 YNNKEL (reference sequence). The CDR3 loop spans 14 amino acids. V lost 6 bases and J lost 11; bases outside the gene matches: 12. For the CDR3, the DNA is TGTGCCAGCAGACGACAGGGCTCACCGGGAGAGCTGTTTTTT. Protein product: CASRRQGSPGELFF.

The chain recombines TRBV6-1 with TRBJ2-7; 7 nucleotides agree with TRBD1. Per the germline V gene, CDR1 is MNHNS and CDR2 is SASEGT. This CDR3 has 15 amino acids. The ends lost 1 base at V and 3 bases at J; junction bases unmatched: 6. CDR3 region: CASSEVGDSYYEQYF. The CDR3 DNA follows: TGTGCCAGCAGTGAAGTAGGGGACAGCTACTACGAGCAGTACTTC.